These 21 T cell receptor beta chains were all obtained from the same sample, sequenced in a study of graft-versus-host responses after intestinal transplantation. No antigen is known for these receptors. Sequencing used immunoSEQ multiplex PCR; TCRdb keeps in-frame clones, though not all of them. This table has about 85,000 clones, around 90% appearing once. The sample consisted of unstimulated CD8+ T cells sorted from spleen or lymph node cells, taken before transplant. All receptors derive from a human donor who was the organ donor for an intestinal transplant.

The chain combines TRBV11-3 with TRBJ1-1; no definite D call. The CDR3 has 13 amino acids. Germline V gene data show CDR1 as SGHNT and CDR2 as YENEEA. V shed 2 bases and J shed 0 bases, with 4 bases lying between them. The CDR3 DNA reads TGTGCCAGCAGCTTAACAGTGAACACTGAAGCTTTCTTT. This encodes CASSLTVNTEAFF. The variable domain in full, with the rest retrieved from reference TRBV11-3 and TRBJ1-1, is EAGVVQSPRYKIIEKKQPVAFWCNPISGHNTLYWYLQNLGQGPELLIRYENEEAVDDSQLPKDRFSAERLKGVDSTLKIQPAELGDSAVYLCASSLTVNTEAFFGQGTRLTVV.

This chain connects TRBV5-4 to TRBJ2-7, with D perhaps matching TRBD1 or TRBD2 (5 bases each). This CDR3 spans 14 amino acids. CDR1 is SGHNT and CDR2 is YYREEE in the germline V gene (reference sequence). V shed 5 bases and J shed 3 bases, with 15 bases lying between them. CDR3 in DNA: TGTGCCAGCAGTTCAGGGACCGACAGCTACGAGCAGTACTTC. Its protein is CASSSGTDSYEQYF. The full variable domain, in which reference TRBV5-4 and TRBJ2-7 provide the parts outside the CDR3, is ETGVTQSPTHLIKTRGQQVTLRCSSQSGHNTVSWYQQALGQGPQFIFQYYREEENGRGNFPPRFSGLQFPNYSSELNVNALELDDSALYLCASSSGTDSYEQYFGPGTRLTVT.

The V call is TRBV11-2, the J call TRBJ1-1; D gene uncertain. Germline V gene sequence: CDR1 SGHAT, CDR2 FQNNGV. This CDR3 spans 16 amino acids. Trimming stripped 6 bases from V and 5 bases from J, with 22 bases between. CDR3 in amino acids: CASSYPLSLVGTEAFF. The CDR3 DNA follows: TGTGCCAGCAGTTACCCTCTTAGTCTTGTGGGTACTGAAGCTTTCTTT.

This clone counts as medium-sized. The chain employs TRBV19 and TRBJ1-2; 9 bases agree with TRBD1. CDR1 and CDR2 from the germline V gene are LNHDA and SQIVND (reference sequence). The CDR3 consists of 16 residues. Unmatched junction bases numbered 10, after V lost 7 bases and J lost 1 base. The CDR3 loop is CASNDRKDRGNYGYTF. CDR3 bases: TGTGCCAGTAACGACCGTAAGGACAGGGGTAACTATGGCTACACCTTC.

The chain recombines TRBV27 with TRBJ2-4; weak D call: TRBD2 (6 bases). The CDR3 runs 14 residues. Deletions cut 3 bases from V and 2 bases from J, with 8 bases between. Germline CDR1 and CDR2: MNHEY and SMNVEV (reference sequence). Written as DNA, the CDR3 is TGTGCCAGCAGTTTGCGGGGTTCCAAAAACATTCAGTACTTC. It translates to CASSLRGSKNIQYF.

The gene calls are TRBV9 and TRBJ2-3; D possibly corresponds to TRBD2 (6 bases). Per the germline V gene, CDR1 is SGDLS and CDR2 is YYNGEE. CDR3 length: 13 amino acids. V lost 4 bases, J lost 14 bases, and 20 bases lay in between. The CDR3 is CASSPGLGFWLYF. CDR3 coding DNA: TGTGCCAGCAGCCCGGGACTGGGCTTTTGGTTGTATTTT.

The J gene is TRBJ2-3, the V gene TRBV2; 8 bases align to TRBD2. The junction had 9 bases not matched to a gene; V was cut back by 6 bases and J by 10 bases. CDR3 length: 13 residues. CDR1 is SNHLY and CDR2 is FYNNEI in the germline V gene. This CDR3 is CASRSGGPRAQYF. The CDR3, as DNA: TGTGCCAGCAGGTCGGGGGGGCCGCGGGCGCAGTATTTT.

The gene calls are TRBV29-1 and TRBJ1-2; no clear D gene. The CDR3 is 15 residues long. CDR1 is SQVTM, CDR2 ANQGSEA, per germline. V lost 0 bases and J 4 bases, leaving 15 bases between the germline ends. In nucleotides, the CDR3 is TGCAGCGTTGAAGATCTCCGACCGACCATCTATGGCTACACCTTC. Its translation: CSVEDLRPTIYGYTF.

This chain links TRBV27 with TRBJ2-7; D possibly uses TRBD1 or TRBD2 (5 bases each). V gave up 3 bases and J gave up 2 bases, with 11 bases separating them. The CDR3 has 14 amino acids. Per the germline V gene, CDR1 is MNHEY and CDR2 is SMNVEV (reference sequence). The chain's CDR3 is CASSLIGAAYEQYF. The CDR3 nucleotides read TGTGCCAGCAGTTTGATCGGGGCAGCCTACGAGCAGTACTTC.

The genes are TRBV7-2 and TRBJ1-2; D remains unclear. CDR3 size: 13 residues. Germline CDR1 SGHTA, CDR2 FQGNSA. Trimming removed 4 bases at V and 0 bases at J, with 6 bases between. In DNA form, the CDR3 reads TGTGCCAGCAGCTCCCTTTCTAACTATGGCTACACCTTC. This gives the protein CASSSLSNYGYTF.

The V call is TRBV6-5, the J call TRBJ1-4, with a possible D match to TRBD1 (6 bases). The germline V gene encodes CDR1 MNHEY and CDR2 SVGAGI. The CDR3 spans 14 residues. Between the trimmed V and J ends, which lost 0 bases and 4 bases, there was a span of 6 bases. The DNA for the CDR3 is TGTGCCAGCAGTTACTCAGGGGGTAATGAAAAACTGTTTTTT. Translating it yields CASSYSGGNEKLFF.

This clone has just a few counts. The chain joins TRBV6-5 to TRBJ1-4, with D maybe TRBD1 (6 bases). Germline V gene data show CDR1 as MNHEY and CDR2 as SVGAGI. V shed 4 bases and J shed 0 bases, with 6 bases lying between them. This CDR3 is built from 14 residues. In DNA form, the CDR3 reads TGTGCCAGCAGTTGGACAGCAACTAATGAAAAACTGTTTTTT. Residues: CASSWTATNEKLFF.

For the CDR3, the DNA is TGTGCCAGCAGCTTAGGCGGACTAGCTGGCCAGCAGTACTTC. This gives the protein CASSLGGLAGQQYF. The V call is TRBV13, the J call TRBJ2-7; 8 positions agree with TRBD2. CDR3 length: 14 amino acids. CDR1 is PRHDT, CDR2 FYEKMQ, per germline (reference sequence). V lost 0 bases to trimming and J lost 8 bases; unmatched junction nucleotides: 6.

The chain employs TRBV4-1 and TRBJ2-3, with D perhaps matching TRBD1 (6 bases). Germline V gene sequence: CDR1 MGHRA, CDR2 YSYEKL. The CDR3 runs to 15 residues. V lost 0 bases and J 2 bases, leaving 9 bases between the germline ends. The CDR3 protein is CASSQDRGPTDTQYF. The DNA for the CDR3 is TGCGCCAGCAGCCAAGACAGGGGCCCCACAGATACGCAGTATTTT.

The chain links TRBV6-5 to TRBJ1-5, with a tentative D call TRBD1 (5 bases). The germline V and J ends were trimmed by 7 bases and 0 bases, with 10 bases remaining between them. The CDR3 is made up of 14 amino acids. In germline, CDR1 is MNHEY, CDR2 SVGAGI. The CDR3 DNA is TGTGCCAGCACGGGGGAATTTAGCAATCAGCCCCAGCATTTT. This codes for CASTGEFSNQPQHF.

The V gene is TRBV5-6, the J gene TRBJ1-2; 9 bases agree with TRBD1. Germline assignment: CDR1 SGHDT and CDR2 YYEEEE. The trim removed 6 bases at V and 6 bases at J, leaving 12 bases unmatched. The CDR3 consists of 15 residues. The CDR3 loop is CASNLTPTGGNGYTF. Written as DNA, the CDR3 is TGTGCCAGCAACTTAACTCCGACAGGGGGAAATGGCTACACCTTC.

The V and J genes are TRBV9 and TRBJ1-3; D gene uncertain. Between the trimmed V and J ends, which lost 0 bases and 7 bases, there was a span of 17 bases. The CDR3 is 16 amino acids. From germline, CDR1 is SGDLS and CDR2 YYNGEE. CDR3 in DNA: TGTGCCAGCAGCGTAGGCCTGCGGGTTGGTGACAACACCATATATTTT. Protein product: CASSVGLRVGDNTIYF.

The V gene is TRBV6-5, the J gene TRBJ2-7; D call uncertain. Germline CDR1 and CDR2: MNHEY and SVGAGI. The CDR3 spans 11 residues. V was trimmed by 6 bases and J by 7 bases, leaving 10 bases between them. The CDR3 region is CASRGMREQYF. The CDR3 DNA reads as TGTGCCAGCAGGGGGATGAGGGAGCAGTACTTC.

The chain combines TRBV19 with TRBJ1-1; a weak D match, TRBD1 (6 bases). CDR1 is LNHDA and CDR2 is SQIVND in the germline V gene (reference sequence). The CDR3 extends over 13 amino acids. V dropped 2 bases and J dropped 6 bases, with 10 bases sitting between them. The CDR3 sequence: CASSIIGGPEAFF. The CDR3 DNA reads as TGTGCCAGTAGTATAATTGGGGGCCCTGAAGCTTTCTTT.

CDR3 bases: TGTGCCAGCAGCGTACTGTACAGGGATGATTCACCCCTCCACTTT. Amino acid sequence: CASSVLYRDDSPLHF. V and J are TRBV9 and TRBJ1-6; the D gene is possibly TRBD1 (6 bases). V was cut by 1 base and J by 8 bases, with 13 bases left in between. The CDR3 totals 15 residues. CDR1 is SGDLS and CDR2 is YYNGEE in the germline V gene.

The gene calls are TRBV5-1 and TRBJ1-4; the D gene is possibly TRBD1 (5 bases). Germline loops: CDR1 SGHRS, CDR2 YFSETQ. This CDR3 has 14 residues. V lost 6 bases and J lost 8, with 17 bases in between. CDR3 nucleotides: TGCGCCAGCACCTCGTCCCCAGGGTGGGAAAAACTGTTTTTT. It translates to CASTSSPGWEKLFF. Combining the CDR3 with reference TRBV5-1 and TRBJ1-4 gives the whole variable domain KAGVTQTPRYLIKTRGQQVTLSCSPISGHRSVSWYQQTPGQGLQFLFEYFSETQRNKGNFPGRFSGRQFSNSRSEMNVSTLELGDSALYLCASTSSPGWEKLFFGSGTQLSVL.